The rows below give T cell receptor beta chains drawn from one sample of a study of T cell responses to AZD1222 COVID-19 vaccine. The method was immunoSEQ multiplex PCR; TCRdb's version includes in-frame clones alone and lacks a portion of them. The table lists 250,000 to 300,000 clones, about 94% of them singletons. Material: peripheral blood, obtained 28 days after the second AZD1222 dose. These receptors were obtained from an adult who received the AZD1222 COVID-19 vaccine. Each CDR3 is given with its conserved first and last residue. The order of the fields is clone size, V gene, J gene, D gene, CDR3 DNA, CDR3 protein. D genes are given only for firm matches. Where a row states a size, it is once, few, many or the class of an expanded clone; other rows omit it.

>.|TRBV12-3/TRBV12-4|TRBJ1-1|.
TGTGCCAGCAGTTGGGACGGGAACACTGAAGCTTTCTTT
CASSWDGNTEAFF
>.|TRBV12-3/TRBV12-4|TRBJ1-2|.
TGTGCCAGCAGGCCGACAGGAAACTATGGCTACACCTTC
CASRPTGNYGYTF
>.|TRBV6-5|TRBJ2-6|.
TGTGCCAGCAGTTACTTAACAGGGTATGGGGCCAACGTCCTGACTTTC
CASSYLTGYGANVLTF
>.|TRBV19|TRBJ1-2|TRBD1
TGTGCCAGTATTAGGGGACAGGGATACGGCTACACCTTC
CASIRGQGYGYTF
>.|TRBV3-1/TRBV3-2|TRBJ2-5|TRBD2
TGTGCCAGCAGCCAGGGACTAGCTTGCGGACAAGAGACCCAGTACTTC
CASSQGLACGQETQYF
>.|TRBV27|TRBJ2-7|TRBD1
TGTGCCAGCAGTGCGGGACAGGGGAACGAGCAGTACTTC
CASSAGQGNEQYF
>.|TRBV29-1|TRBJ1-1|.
TGCAGCGTTGAAGGGCAGGCGGGAACTGAAGCTTTCTTT
CSVEGQAGTEAFF
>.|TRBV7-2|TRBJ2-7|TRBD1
TGTGCCAGCAGCTTCAGATGGACAGGCCTCGAGCAGTACTTC
CASSFRWTGLEQYF
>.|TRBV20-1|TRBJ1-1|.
TGCAGTGCTAGTAATCGGGGCGGGAAAACTGAAGCTTTCTTT
CSASNRGGKTEAFF
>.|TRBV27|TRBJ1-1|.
TGTGCCAGCAGTTTAGGGGGAAGCACTGAAGCTTTCTTT
CASSLGGSTEAFF
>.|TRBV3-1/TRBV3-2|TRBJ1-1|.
TGTGCCAGCAGCCAGGGACCGAAAGGAACTGAAGCTTTCTTT
CASSQGPKGTEAFF
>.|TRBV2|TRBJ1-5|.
TGTGCCAGCGAAGCCGATTTCAATCAGCCCCAGCATTTT
CASEADFNQPQHF
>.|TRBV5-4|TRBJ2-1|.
TGTGCCAGCAGCTTGGGGGGAAATCCCTACTACAATGAGCAGTTCTTC
CASSLGGNPYYNEQFF
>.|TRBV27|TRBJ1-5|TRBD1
TGTGCCAGCAGTCCGGGACAGGGAAATCAGCCCCAGCATTTT
CASSPGQGNQPQHF
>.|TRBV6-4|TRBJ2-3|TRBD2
TGTGCCAGCAGTGTTAGCGGGGGCACAGATACGCAGTATTTT
CASSVSGGTDTQYF
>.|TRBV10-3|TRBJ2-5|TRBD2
TGTGCCATCAGTGGAGCCCCTGGTCGGGGGGAAGAGACCCAGTACTTC
CAISGAPGRGEETQYF
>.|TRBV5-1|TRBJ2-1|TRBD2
TGCGCCAGCAGCTTAGGACTAGCGGGAGCCTCTATCGATGAGCAGTTCTTC
CASSLGLAGASIDEQFF
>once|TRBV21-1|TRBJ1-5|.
TGTGCCAGCAATCACAGCAATCAGCCCCAGCATTTT
CASNHSNQPQHF
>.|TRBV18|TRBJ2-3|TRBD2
TGTGCCAGCTCACTCGGGACTAGCGGTAGCACAGATACGCAGTATTTT
CASSLGTSGSTDTQYF
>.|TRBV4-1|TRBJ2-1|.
TGCGCCAGCAGCCCCCACCACAACAATGAGCAGTTCTTC
CASSPHHNNEQFF
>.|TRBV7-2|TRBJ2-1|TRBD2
TGTGCCAGCAGCTTAGTTCGCGGGAGGGGTGGCAATGAGCAGTTCTTC
CASSLVRGRGGNEQFF
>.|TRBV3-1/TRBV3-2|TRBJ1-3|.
TGTGCCAGCAGCCGGGCCTCTGGAAACACCATATATTTT
CASSRASGNTIYF
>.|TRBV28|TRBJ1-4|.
TGTGCCAGCAGTCAGCCGGACGGTGAAAAACTGTTTTTT
CASSQPDGEKLFF
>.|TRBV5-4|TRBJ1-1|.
TGTGCCAGCAGGCCGAGACAGGAGAACACTGAAGCTTTCTTT
CASRPRQENTEAFF
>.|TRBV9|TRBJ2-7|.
TGTGCCAGCAGCACAACCGCCGGGCCATCCTACGAGCAGTACTTC
CASSTTAGPSYEQYF
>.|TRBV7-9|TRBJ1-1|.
TGTGCCAGCAGCCTTAGACAGCGTGAAGCTTTCTTT
CASSLRQREAFF
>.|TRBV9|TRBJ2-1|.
TGTGCCAGCAACACAGGGAAAAGTGGTGAGCAGTTCTTC
CASNTGKSGEQFF
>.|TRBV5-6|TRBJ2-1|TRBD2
TGTGCCAGCAGCTCGCGGGAGAGCTCCTACAATGAGCAGTTCTTC
CASSSRESSYNEQFF
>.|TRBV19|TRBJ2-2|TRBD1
TGTGCCAGTAGGACGACAGGGCGGGCCGGGGAGCTGTTTTTT
CASRTTGRAGELFF
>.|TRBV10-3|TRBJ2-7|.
TGTGCCATCAGTGACGCAGCCGGCTCCTACGAGCAGTACTTC
CAISDAAGSYEQYF
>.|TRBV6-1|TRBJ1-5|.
TGTGCCAGCAGTGAAGTAGGGCACAATCAGCCCCAGCATTTT
CASSEVGHNQPQHF
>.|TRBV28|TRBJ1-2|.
TGTGCCAGCAGTTTATTAGGGGGATTTGGCTACACCTTC
CASSLLGGFGYTF
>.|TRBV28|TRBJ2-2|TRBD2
TGTGCCAGCAGTGTAGCGGGATTGAGCACCGGGGAGCTGTTTTTT
CASSVAGLSTGELFF
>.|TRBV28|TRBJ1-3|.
TGTGCCAGCTACGGGACCGTTACTGGAAACACCATATATTTT
CASYGTVTGNTIYF
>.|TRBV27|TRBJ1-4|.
TGTGCCAGCAGTTTATGGTCCCTTCCTGAAAAACTGTTTTTT
CASSLWSLPEKLFF
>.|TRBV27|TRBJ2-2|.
TGTGCCAGCAGTTCGGGACTCCTCACCGGGGAGCTGTTTTTT
CASSSGLLTGELFF
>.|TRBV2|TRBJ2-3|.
TGTGGCAGCGGACCGACATCTAGCACAGATACGCAGTATTTT
CGSGPTSSTDTQYF
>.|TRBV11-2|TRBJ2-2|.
TGTGCCAGCACCCGCAGGGGTCTCACCGGGGAGCTGTTTTTT
CASTRRGLTGELFF
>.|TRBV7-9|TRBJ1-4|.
TGTGCCAGCAGCTTATCTGGGGCACTGTTTTTT
CASSLSGALFF
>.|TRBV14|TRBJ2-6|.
TGTGCCAGCAGCCCCCAGCCTACTGGGGCCAACGTCCTGACTTTC
CASSPQPTGANVLTF